The present T cell receptor (beta chain) was sequenced within a study of cytomegalovirus exposure and HLA in healthy donors. Study results and limitations: Confirmation was obtained in vitro that a few CMV-associated chains are specific for CMV antigens. Upon later analysis, TCR association rates were observed to vary by HLA locus, being highest for DRB1 and lowest for HLA-C. V- and J-gene trimming of TCR beta was linked (in a later analysis) to a missense DCLRE1C variant.

This CDR3 is 14 amino acids long. The trim removed 3 bases at V and 4 bases at J, leaving 4 bases unmatched. CDR1 is SGHAT, CDR2 FQDESV, per germline (reference sequence). As to this clone: Its antigen is as yet unknown.

Vbeta (60) and Jbeta (13) primers were used in the PCR. TCRdb's table, derived via immunoSEQ multiplex PCR, lists solely in-frame clones and lacks some. The profile shows roughly 200,000 clones, around 87% of them singletons. The sequence was obtained from a boy between 2 and 10 years old in good health and CMV-seronegative. Sample: PBMCs. The V call is TRBV11-1, the J call TRBJ2-7; 9 bases match TRBD2. Here the CDR3 DNA reads TGTGCCAGCAGCTTGGGCGGGGGGGCGTACGAGCAGTACTTC. Amino acid sequence: CASSLGGGAYEQYF. Looking up the rest from reference TRBV11-1 and TRBJ2-7 gives the full variable domain: EAEVAQSPRYKITEKSQAVAFWCDPISGHATLYWYRQILGQGPELLVQFQDESVVDDSQLPKDRFSAERLKGVDSTLKIQPAELGDSAMYLCASSLGGGAYEQYFGPGTRLTVT.